Listed here are 17 T cell receptor beta chains from one sample, sequenced in a study of cytomegalovirus exposure and HLA in healthy donors (dated by TCRdb to 2017 to 2019). Library generation was performed with the immunoSEQ multiplex PCR assay. For the multiplex PCR, a mixture combining 60 forward primers for TCR Vbeta segments and 13 reverse primers for TCR Jbeta segments was used. TCRdb holds this immuneACCESS table with in-frame rearrangements only. Some clones are missing; in checked studies, unresolved V genes explain under half, and the rest has no known cause. Present in this sample are approximately 190,000 clones, about 83% of which were seen just once. The ten largest clonotypes hold 6% of the sample. The sample comprised PBMCs. These receptors were taken from a woman aged 25 to 39 in good health and CMV-seropositive.

The gene calls are TRBV2 and TRBJ1-1; the match to TRBD1 covers 8 bases. V shed 9 bases, J shed 7 bases, and the junction held 7 bases outside the gene matches. The germline CDR1 and CDR2 sequences are SNHLY and FYNNEI. The CDR3 sequence is 12 residues long. CDR3 loop: CASLGQAHEAFF. In DNA form, the CDR3 reads TGTGCCAGTTTGGGACAGGCCCATGAAGCTTTCTTT. The full variable domain, completed using reference TRBV2 and TRBJ1-1, is EPEVTQTPSHQVTQMGQEVILRCVPISNHLYFYWYRQILGQKVEFLVSFYNNEISEKSEIFDDQFSVERPDGSNFTLKIRSTKLEDSAMYFCASLGQAHEAFFGQGTRLTVV.

This clone has only a few counts. The rearrangement uses TRBV27 and TRBJ2-1; TRBD2 is a possible D gene (6 bases). The germline V gene has CDR1 MNHEY and CDR2 SMNVEV (reference sequence). Trimming took off 5 bases at V and 6 bases at J, with 17 bases between the two ends. The CDR3 runs to 15 residues. The CDR3, as DNA: TGTGCCAGCAGTAGCGCGGGACTTCGAGTCAATGAGCAGTTCTTC. Protein: CASSSAGLRVNEQFF.

This chain uses TRBV7-8 with TRBJ2-2; a weak D match, TRBD1 (6 bases). CDR3 length equals 15 residues. V lost 5 bases to trimming and J lost 4 bases, with 14 bases between them. The germline CDR1 and CDR2 sequences are SGHVS and FQNEAQ. CDR3 DNA: TGTGCCAGCAGCCCACCGGACAGACCCACCGGGGAGCTGTTTTTT. The encoded protein is CASSPPDRPTGELFF.

The chain carries TRBV5-4 and TRBJ1-1; tentative D call: TRBD1 (6 bases). This CDR3 comprises 13 residues. V lost 5 bases, J lost 1 base, and 9 bases lay in between. In germline, CDR1 is SGHNT, CDR2 YYREEE (reference sequence). For the CDR3, the DNA is TGTGCCAGCAGATGGGACAAGAACACTGAAGCTTTCTTT. Protein sequence: CASRWDKNTEAFF.

The DNA for the CDR3 is TGCGCCAGCAGCAGTAGCGGGAGCTCCTACAATGAGCAGTTCTTC. This sequence encodes CASSSSGSSYNEQFF. The chain couples TRBV4-1 to TRBJ2-1; 9 nucleotides agree with TRBD2. The germline CDR1 and CDR2 sequences are MGHRA and YSYEKL. Unmatched junction bases numbered 2, after V lost 5 bases and J lost 0 bases. The CDR3 is made up of 15 amino acids.

The CDR3 bases are TGCGCCAGCGCTCAGCGGGGCACAGATACGCAGTATTTT. Protein: CASAQRGTDTQYF. The chain is built from TRBV5-1 and TRBJ2-3; possible D gene TRBD2, 6 bases. CDR1 SGHRS and CDR2 YFSETQ come from the germline V gene. The germline V and J ends were trimmed by 7 bases and 1 base, with 10 bases remaining between them. CDR3 size: 13 residues.

J is TRBJ1-6 and V is TRBV7-9; D possibly corresponds to TRBD1 (6 bases). The CDR3 is made up of 17 amino acids. The V gene's germline CDR1 is SEHNR and CDR2 FQNEAQ (reference sequence). V gave up 1 base and J gave up 6 bases, with 16 bases separating them. CDR3 in amino acids: CASSLGGQLGLNSPLHF. The CDR3 DNA follows: TGTGCCAGCAGCTTAGGTGGACAGCTAGGGCTTAATTCACCCCTCCACTTT.

This clone has more than one count but fewer than ten. CDR3 bases: TGTGCCAGTAGTATAGCTGGAGGCCCCTCCTACAATGAGCAGTTCTTC. Translated: CASSIAGGPSYNEQFF. This sequence joins TRBV19 and TRBJ2-1, with a possible D match to TRBD2 (5 bases). Trimming removed 1 base from V and 0 bases from J, with 10 bases in between. The CDR3 has 16 residues. Germline-derived CDR1 and CDR2 are LNHDA and SQIVND (reference sequence).

The V gene is TRBV7-2, the J gene TRBJ1-4, with D uncertain. Germline CDR1 is SGHTA and CDR2 is FQGNSA. This CDR3 is built from 18 residues. V lost 1 base to trimming and J lost 0 bases, with 15 bases between them. This CDR3 reads CASSLGAGGPATNEKLFF. CDR3 bases: TGTGCCAGCAGCTTAGGGGCGGGCGGACCCGCAACTAATGAAAAACTGTTTTTT.

V gene TRBV28 combines with J gene TRBJ1-2; the D is unclear. The V gene's germline CDR1 is MDHEN and CDR2 SYDVKM. The CDR3 is 16 residues long. V lost 0 bases and J 5 bases, leaving 16 bases between the germline ends. CDR3 region: CASSLWQGELLYGYTF. The CDR3 DNA reads as TGTGCCAGCAGTTTATGGCAAGGAGAGTTGTTGTATGGCTACACCTTC.

The genes are TRBV9 and TRBJ2-2, with D possibly TRBD1 on 6 matching bases. The CDR3 is 16 residues long. Trimming removed 3 bases from V and 0 bases from J, with 12 bases in between. Germline V gene lookup returns CDR1 SGDLS and CDR2 YYNGEE. The CDR3 loop reads CASSAVTGTNTGELFF. For the CDR3, the DNA is TGTGCCAGCAGCGCCGTGACAGGCACGAACACCGGGGAGCTGTTTTTT.

The V gene is TRBV28, the J gene TRBJ1-3, with D uncertain. Trimming took 3 bases from V and 4 from J, leaving 10 bases between them. The CDR3 sequence is 14 residues long. CDR1 is MDHEN and CDR2 is SYDVKM in the germline V gene. CDR3 loop: CASSFSGGGNTIYF. CDR3 coding DNA: TGTGCCAGCAGTTTTTCGGGAGGCGGAAACACCATATATTTT.

Only a few counts were recorded for this clone. The chain links TRBV2 to TRBJ2-7; 10 bases are a match to TRBD1. The V gene's germline CDR1 is SNHLY and CDR2 FYNNEI. The CDR3 is 12 residues long. V lost 8 bases and J lost 4; bases outside the gene matches: 2. CDR3 nucleotides: TGTGCCAGCCTGGACAGGGGGTACGAGCAGTACTTC. This gives the protein CASLDRGYEQYF.

V usage is TRBV2 and J usage is TRBJ2-5, with 9 bases identical to TRBD1. The DNA matches TRBJ2-7 better at its end, which makes the J call doubtful. Germline V gene sequence: CDR1 SNHLY, CDR2 FYNNEI. The CDR3 has 13 residues. Written as DNA, the CDR3 is TGTGCCAGTGTCGGGGACAGGGTCCTCGAGCAGTACTTC. This sequence encodes CASVGDRVLEQYF.

V and J are TRBV6-4 and TRBJ2-2, with a tentative D call TRBD1 (6 bases). CDR1 is MRHNA, CDR2 SNTAGT, per germline. This CDR3 is 14 amino acids long. V was cut by 6 bases and J by 4 bases, with 12 bases left in between. This chain's CDR3 is CASRQGSGTGELFF. In DNA form, the CDR3 reads TGTGCCAGCAGGCAGGGGAGTGGCACCGGGGAGCTGTTTTTT.

This clone showed up just once. The J gene is TRBJ2-3, the V gene TRBV7-2, with TRBD1 as a possible D gene (6 bases). V lost 5 bases to trimming and J lost 3 bases, with 12 bases between them. Germline-derived CDR1 and CDR2 are SGHTA and FQGNSA. The CDR3 totals 14 residues. For the CDR3, the DNA is TGTGCCAGCAGCCACAGGGAAGCAACAGATACGCAGTATTTT. Protein sequence: CASSHREATDTQYF.

The chain combines TRBV5-4 with TRBJ2-1; TRBD1 agrees at 8 bases. The CDR3 runs 15 residues. Germline V gives CDR1 SGHNT, CDR2 YYREEE (reference sequence). Trimming took 3 bases from V and 2 from J; bases not matched to a gene: 4. CDR3 protein: CASSSSGGAYNEQFF. The DNA of the CDR3 is TGTGCCAGCAGCTCCTCAGGGGGCGCCTACAATGAGCAGTTCTTC.